This TCR beta chain was found in a study of T cell responses to AZD1222 COVID-19 vaccine. Notes on the study in general: Most donors were white British, females outnumbered males, and clonal diversity was possibly underestimated.

The data were produced by immunoSEQ multiplex PCR, yet TCRdb's version contains in-frame clones alone and is incomplete. The data hold 100,000 to 150,000 clones, with more than 75% observed a single time. CDR3 length: 15 amino acids. As regards this clone: Its antigen is not identified.

This rearrangement joins TRBV21-1 to TRBJ2-1. TRBV21-1 is termed a pseudogene. Sequencing used peripheral blood, obtained on day 0 of AZD1222 vaccination. This TCR derives from an adult in good health. CDR3 in amino acids: CASWGGRSSYNEQFF. CDR3 bases: TGTGCCAGTTGGGGTGGAAGGTCCTCCTACAATGAGCAGTTCTTC.